The 23 T cell receptor beta chains given below trace back to one sample, sequenced in a study of post-analysis software for immune sequencing data (dated by TCRdb to the mid-2010s). The library was produced with PCR. Sequenced using an Illumina HiSeq 2500. Unique molecular identifiers were incorporated into TCR beta cDNA libraries to reduce PCR and sequencing biases. TCRdb reanalyzed the raw reads on its own, using fastp at Q25 for trimming and MiXCR for clone calling, and kept in-frame beta chains. Duplicate CDR3 protein sequences are folded into a single record with the most common DNA and genes. The sample includes 750,000 to 950,000 distinct CDR3 sequences, with roughly 50% observed a single time. Jointly, the top ten make up approximately 4.4% of the sample. Antigens of these TCRs are unknown. The paper's findings and limits, for the study overall: Patients showed significantly higher frequencies than controls for five TRBV segments, among them TRBV5-6, TRBV5-1 and TRBV20-1.

The material sequenced was blood. These receptors were obtained from a girl under 18 with multiple sclerosis.

This clonotype was counted between two and nine times. The CDR3 bases are TGTGCCAGCAGCTTATCCCGGGATAGTATCATTGAGCAGTTCTTC. This codes for CASSLSRDSIIEQFF. The chain uses TRBV7-2 and TRBJ2-1; a possible D gene is TRBD2 (5 bases). Trimming removed 2 bases from V and 9 bases from J, with 17 bases in between. The germline V gene encodes CDR1 SGHTA and CDR2 FQGNSA. The CDR3 has 15 residues.

This sequence joins TRBV20-1 and TRBJ1-4, with a weak D call TRBD1 (5 bases). The V and J ends lost 6 bases and 8 bases respectively, with 16 bases between them. Germline values: CDR1 DFQATT, CDR2 SNEGSKA (reference sequence). This CDR3 is built from 13 residues. CDR3 DNA: TGCAGTGCCCTGGGGCCCGGGGAAGAAAAACTGTTTTTT. Residues: CSALGPGEEKLFF.

This clonotype turned up a few times. The chain joins TRBV14 to TRBJ2-7, with 7 bases matching TRBD2. CDR3 length: 16 residues. From germline, CDR1 is SGHDN and CDR2 FVKESK. Trimming took 5 bases from V and 2 from J; bases not matched to a gene: 12. CDR3 sequence reads: CASSFTRDYPTYEQYF. The CDR3 bases are TGTGCCAGCAGCTTCACCCGGGACTACCCGACCTACGAGCAGTACTTC.

The CDR3 reads CASSVAPTYEQYF. The CDR3 DNA follows: TGTGCCAGCAGCGTAGCGCCTACCTACGAGCAGTACTTC. This chain links TRBV9 with TRBJ2-7; D remains ambiguous. V lost 0 bases and J 2 bases, leaving 6 bases between the germline ends. Germline values: CDR1 SGDLS, CDR2 YYNGEE. The CDR3 extends over 13 amino acids.

The gene calls are TRBV25-1 and TRBJ1-6; D is uncertain. The V and J ends lost 9 bases and 13 bases respectively, with 16 bases between them. This CDR3 is built from 12 residues. Germline V CDR1 and CDR2: MGHDK, SYGVNS. DNA of the CDR3: TGTGCCAGATTAACGGAGAGGCGGCCCCTCCACTTT. Translation: CARLTERRPLHF.

The J gene is TRBJ2-3, the V gene TRBV4-2; 11 positions match TRBD2. The junction had 4 bases not matched to a gene; V was cut back by 4 bases and J by 1 base. The CDR3 consists of 16 residues. Germline V gives CDR1 LGHNA, CDR2 YNFKEQ. For the CDR3, the DNA is TGTGCCAGCAGCCCCCGACTAGCGGGACGCACAGATACGCAGTATTTT. Amino acids: CASSPRLAGRTDTQYF.

This clonotype has only a few counts. The chain employs TRBV28 and TRBJ1-1; 8 positions match TRBD1. Trimming at V came to 4 bases and at J to 5 bases, leaving 9 bases not matched to a gene. CDR1 is MDHEN, CDR2 SYDVKM, per germline. This CDR3 comprises 15 residues. The CDR3 DNA reads as TGTGCCAGCAGTTCCCGGGGACAGGTGAGGACTGAAGCTTTCTTT. Residues: CASSSRGQVRTEAFF. The complete variable domain, with remaining parts taken from reference TRBV28 and TRBJ1-1, reads DVKVTQSSRYLVKRTGEKVFLECVQDMDHENMFWYRQDPGLGLRLIYFSYDVKMKEKGDIPEGYSVSREKKERFSLILESASTNQTSMYLCASSSRGQVRTEAFFGQGTRLTVV.

The chain joins TRBV4-2 to TRBJ1-4, with D possibly matching TRBD1 (6 bases). The CDR3 covers 14 residues. V was pared by 6 bases and J by 7 bases, with 15 bases between. Germline CDR1 LGHNA, CDR2 YNFKEQ. The DNA for the CDR3 is TGTGCCAGCAGGCGGAATCAAGGGGGTGAAAAACTGTTTTTT. Protein: CASRRNQGGEKLFF.

A few counts support this clonotype. The J gene is TRBJ2-3, the V gene TRBV12-3 or TRBV12-4, with a tentative D call TRBD2 (6 bases). CDR3 length equals 15 residues. Trimming removed 5 bases at V and 1 base at J, with 13 bases between. CDR3 DNA: TGTGCCAGCAGTGTCCCGGGACTCGGCACAGATACGCAGTATTTT. Translation gives CASSVPGLGTDTQYF.

This chain connects TRBV29-1 to TRBJ2-1; 12 nucleotides align to TRBD2. This CDR3 region has 17 residues. V gave up 1 base and J gave up 9 bases; unmatched junction bases: 13. Germline CDR1 reads SQVTM; CDR2 reads ANQGSEA. CDR3 amino acids: CSVEGRLAGVINVEQFF. The CDR3 DNA is TGCAGCGTTGAAGGTAGACTAGCGGGAGTTATAAACGTTGAGCAGTTCTTC.

The CDR3 protein is CASGIGAGEGIQYF. The CDR3 bases are TGTGCCAGCGGCATAGGGGCGGGGGAGGGCATTCAGTACTTC. J is TRBJ2-5 and V is TRBV7-2; 7 bases agree with TRBD2. The J call could be wrong; TRBJ2-4 is a better fit for the DNA end. Germline lookup yields CDR1 SGHTA and CDR2 FQGNSA. The CDR3 has 14 residues.

The rearrangement links TRBV25-1 to TRBJ2-1, with D possibly matching TRBD2 (6 bases). The CDR3 length is 16 residues. The germline V gene has CDR1 MGHDK and CDR2 SYGVNS. V shed 2 bases and J shed 1 base, with 12 bases lying between them. CDR3 in DNA: TGTGCCAGCAGTGAAATCCTAGCGAGGTCCTACAATGAGCAGTTCTTC. Its protein is CASSEILARSYNEQFF.

The rearrangement uses TRBV5-1 and TRBJ1-1; perhaps TRBD1 as D (5 bases). This CDR3 has 17 residues. CDR1 and CDR2 (germline): SGHRS, YFSETQ. V was pared by 0 bases and J by 5 bases, with 20 bases between. CDR3 loop: CASSLAFVRWGRTEAFF. The DNA of the CDR3 is TGCGCCAGCAGCTTGGCCTTTGTCCGCTGGGGGAGGACTGAAGCTTTCTTT.

V gene TRBV6-5 combines with J gene TRBJ1-2; D gene unclear. CDR1 MNHEY and CDR2 SVGAGI come from the germline V gene. The CDR3 loop spans 15 amino acids. The V gene lost 2 bases and the J gene lost 0 bases, with 10 bases spanning the gap. CDR3 amino acids: CASSYAWGANYGYTF. The CDR3 DNA is TGTGCCAGCAGTTACGCTTGGGGAGCTAACTATGGCTACACCTTC.

In DNA, the CDR3 is TGCAGTGCAAGTAGCGGGAGGAACTACAATGAGCAGTTCTTC. Amino acid sequence: CSASSGRNYNEQFF. The chain combines TRBV20-1 with TRBJ2-1, with 10 bases fitting TRBD2. V was pared by 6 bases and J by 3 bases, with 5 bases of the junction left unmatched. This CDR3 spans 14 amino acids. From germline, CDR1 is DFQATT and CDR2 SNEGSKA (reference sequence).

The V and J genes are TRBV20-1 and TRBJ2-7; 14 positions match TRBD2. The V segment lost 6 bases and the J segment 2 bases; nucleotides outside the gene matches: 12. Germline V gene data show CDR1 as DFQATT and CDR2 as SNEGSKA (reference sequence). The CDR3 is 17 residues long. CDR3 residues: CSAPNYVTSGRAYEQYF. CDR3 nucleotides: TGCAGTGCCCCTAATTACGTGACTAGCGGGAGGGCCTACGAGCAGTACTTC.

J is TRBJ2-1 and V is TRBV29-1; TRBD2 matches 11 bases. Germline V lookup: CDR1 SQVTM, CDR2 ANQGSEA. V was pared by 7 bases and J by 15 bases, with 14 bases of the junction left unmatched. This CDR3 is built from 13 residues. CDR3 in DNA: TGCAGCGCCCACCGTAGCGGGGGGGCATTTCTGTTCTTC. Its protein product is CSAHRSGGAFLFF.

The V call is TRBV6-2 or TRBV6-3, the J call TRBJ1-5; D perhaps matches TRBD1 (5 bases). Germline CDR1 MNHEY, CDR2 SVGEGT. V dropped 2 bases and J dropped 9 bases, with 14 bases sitting between them. The CDR3 has 14 residues. The CDR3 DNA reads as TGTGCCAGCAGTTACGCCGGACACCCTGGGCCCCAGCATTTT. This gives the protein CASSYAGHPGPQHF.

V usage is TRBV6-6 and J usage is TRBJ2-3, with 11 bases aligning to TRBD2. The trim removed 7 bases at V and 4 bases at J, leaving 10 bases unmatched. The CDR3 totals 16 residues. Per germline, CDR1 MNHNY and CDR2 SVGAGI (reference sequence). The CDR3 nucleotides read TGTGCCAGCATTCTCGGGACTAGCGGCGGCCCAGATACGCAGTATTTT. This gives the protein CASILGTSGGPDTQYF.

V and J are TRBV29-1 and TRBJ2-1; D unresolved. V was pared by 8 bases and J by 5 bases, with 7 bases between. Germline V gene sequence: CDR1 SQVTM, CDR2 ANQGSEA. CDR3 size: 10 residues. In DNA, the CDR3 is TGCAGCAGTTGGGACAATGAGCAGTTCTTC. Translating gives CSSWDNEQFF.

J is TRBJ2-7 and V is TRBV6-6; 7 bases match TRBD2. With V trimmed by 6 bases and J by 2 bases, 13 bases remained unmatched. The CDR3 spans 16 residues. The germline CDR1 and CDR2 sequences are MNHNY and SVGAGI (reference sequence). The CDR3 loop is CASSSNCGSSTYEQYF. The CDR3 nucleotides read TGTGCCAGCAGCTCCAACTGCGGGAGTTCGACCTACGAGCAGTACTTC.

The chain couples TRBV7-9 to TRBJ1-4; D is unresolved. Per germline, CDR1 SEHNR and CDR2 FQNEAQ (reference sequence). The CDR3 is 12 residues long. V was clipped by 8 bases and J by 8 bases, with 12 bases between them. The CDR3 DNA reads TGTGCCAGCGACCCCGAGGCAGAAAAACTGTTTTTT. Translating it yields CASDPEAEKLFF.

The gene calls are TRBV20-1 and TRBJ1-2; 8 positions match TRBD1. The V segment lost 4 bases and the J segment 4 bases; nucleotides outside the gene matches: 8. This CDR3 is 14 amino acids long. Germline-derived CDR1 and CDR2 are DFQATT and SNEGSKA (reference sequence). CDR3 protein: CSATITGGGYGYTF. The CDR3 nucleotides read TGCAGTGCTACAATTACAGGGGGAGGCTATGGCTACACCTTC.